This is a list of T cell receptor beta chains from one sample in a study of cytomegalovirus exposure and HLA in healthy donors. Sequencing was performed with immunoSEQ multiplex PCR; in TCRdb, only in-frame clones are kept and a portion is missing. The sample contains 130,000 to 150,000 clones, more than 70% of which appear only once. Material: PBMCs. These TCRs come from a woman aged 50 to 60 in good health and CMV-seronegative. Both conserved end residues are part of each CDR3. A D gene is named only where the DNA matches it firmly. Part of the rows lack a size; the others show once, few, many or a class for expanded clones.

j_gene,d_gene,abundance,v_gene,CDR3nt,CDR3aa
TRBJ2-1,TRBD2,once,TRBV11-1,TGTGCCAGCAGCGGGATCAGCGGGGGGACTGAGCAGTTCTTC,CASSGISGGTEQFF
TRBJ2-7,-,-,TRBV4-2,TGTGCCAGCAGACCAGGGGAAAGGGGTGCCTACGAGCAGTACTTC,CASRPGERGAYEQYF
TRBJ1-1,-,-,TRBV5-1,TGCGCCAGCAGCTTGTATGGGGGCCCACAGAGAAACACTGAAGCTTTCTTT,CASSLYGGPQRNTEAFF
TRBJ1-3,-,-,TRBV7-2,TGTGCCAGCAGCTTACGGAGTCTTTCTGGAAACACCATATATTTT,CASSLRSLSGNTIYF
TRBJ2-1,TRBD2,-,TRBV6-5,TGTGCCAGCAGTTACTCTAGCGGGGGCTACAATGAGCAGTTCTTC,CASSYSSGGYNEQFF
TRBJ2-7,-,few,TRBV5-5,TGTGCCAGCAGCCGTCAATCGAGCGGAGTCTACGAGCAGTACTTC,CASSRQSSGVYEQYF
TRBJ1-2,TRBD1,-,TRBV29-1,TGCAGCGGCAACCGGCTCCGGGACAGGGCGATCAACTATGGCTACACCTTC,CSGNRLRDRAINYGYTF
TRBJ1-6,-,-,TRBV4-3,TGCGCCAGCAGCCGAGCGCAGGGTCCGCTGTATAATTCACCCCTCCACTTT,CASSRAQGPLYNSPLHF
TRBJ2-2,TRBD2,-,TRBV7-8,TGTGCCAGCAGCTTGGGAGGGACCGGGGAGCTGTTTTTT,CASSLGGTGELFF
TRBJ2-7,-,medium-sized,TRBV7-9,TGTGCCAGCAGCTTAGTGCAGGGCTCCTACGAGCAGTACTTC,CASSLVQGSYEQYF